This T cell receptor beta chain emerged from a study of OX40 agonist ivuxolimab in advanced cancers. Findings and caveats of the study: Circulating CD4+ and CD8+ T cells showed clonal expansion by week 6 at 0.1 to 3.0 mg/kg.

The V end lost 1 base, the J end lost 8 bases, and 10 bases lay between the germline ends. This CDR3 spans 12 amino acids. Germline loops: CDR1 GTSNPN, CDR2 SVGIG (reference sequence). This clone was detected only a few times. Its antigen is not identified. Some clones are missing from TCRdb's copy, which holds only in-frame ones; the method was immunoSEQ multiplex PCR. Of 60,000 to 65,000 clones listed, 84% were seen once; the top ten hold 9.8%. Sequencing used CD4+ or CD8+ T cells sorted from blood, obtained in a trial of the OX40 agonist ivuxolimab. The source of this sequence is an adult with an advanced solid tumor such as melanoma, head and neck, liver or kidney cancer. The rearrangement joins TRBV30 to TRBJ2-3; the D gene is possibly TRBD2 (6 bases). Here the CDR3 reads CAWSDGGLTQYF. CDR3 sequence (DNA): TGTGCCTGGAGTGACGGAGGGCTTACGCAGTATTTT.